Presented here are 27 T cell receptor beta chains from one specimen sequenced in a study of control samples from healthy donors and cancer patients. Sequencing used immunoSEQ multiplex PCR; TCRdb keeps in-frame clones, though not all of them. The sample contains approximately 150,000 clones, roughly 89% of which appear only once. Sequencing input: blood. The source of these receptors is a man aged 25 to 45 in good health.

This clone has more than one count but fewer than ten. This chain uses TRBV7-2 with TRBJ2-2, with unresolved D. CDR1 SGHTA and CDR2 FQGNSA come from the germline V gene. Trimming left V 3 bases short and J 2 bases short, with 13 bases between. This CDR3 is built from 16 residues. The CDR3 loop is CASSLLGLSNTGELFF. The DNA of the CDR3 is TGTGCCAGCAGCTTGCTTGGGCTCTCTAACACCGGGGAGCTGTTTTTT.

The J gene is TRBJ1-5, the V gene TRBV6-1; maybe TRBD1 (6 bases). Trimming took off 3 bases at V and 5 bases at J, with 8 bases between the two ends. CDR1 is MNHNS and CDR2 is SASEGT in the germline V gene. The CDR3 loop spans 13 amino acids. Here the CDR3 DNA reads TGTGCCAGCAGTGAGGGGGGCTATCAGCCCCAGCATTTT. Protein sequence: CASSEGGYQPQHF.

J is TRBJ2-1 and V is TRBV9; D unresolved. Germline CDR1 SGDLS, CDR2 YYNGEE. V dropped 0 bases and J dropped 6 bases, with 7 bases sitting between them. CDR3 length equals 13 residues. The DNA for the CDR3 is TGTGCCAGCAGCGTAGACGGAACCAATGAGCAGTTCTTC. It encodes CASSVDGTNEQFF.

The V and J genes are TRBV14 and TRBJ2-1; 14 bases line up with TRBD2. There are 16 residues in the CDR3. V trimming: 5 bases; J trimming: 3 bases; junction bases outside the gene matches: 3. Germline CDR1 and CDR2: SGHDN and FVKESK. CDR3 sequence reads: CASSRTSGGLYNEQFF. The CDR3 DNA is TGTGCCAGCAGCAGGACTAGCGGGGGGCTCTACAATGAGCAGTTCTTC.

V gene TRBV7-3 combines with J gene TRBJ2-1, with D perhaps TRBD1 or TRBD2 (5 bases each). The CDR3 is made up of 14 amino acids. Germline V CDR1 and CDR2: SGHTA, FQGTGA. Trimming removed 1 base at V and 10 bases at J, with 14 bases between. The CDR3 protein is CASSLSTGAEEQFF. CDR3 nucleotide sequence: TGTGCCAGCAGCTTAAGCACCGGGGCGGAAGAGCAGTTCTTC.

This sequence joins TRBV29-1 and TRBJ2-1; D possibly corresponds to TRBD1 (5 bases). The germline V and J ends were trimmed by 5 bases and 0 bases, with 8 bases remaining between them. Germline V gene data show CDR1 as SQVTM and CDR2 as ANQGSEA. There are 13 residues in the CDR3. CDR3 region: CSVRRGSYNEQFF. Written as DNA, the CDR3 is TGCAGCGTTCGAAGGGGCTCCTACAATGAGCAGTTCTTC.

This clone was seen only once. The rearrangement joins TRBV7-2 to TRBJ2-7; 9 nucleotides line up with TRBD1. V gave up 4 bases and J gave up 2 bases; unmatched junction bases: 6. The CDR3 is 15 amino acids. In germline, CDR1 is SGHTA, CDR2 FQGNSA. The CDR3 loop is CASSSWDRDPYEQYF. CDR3 coding DNA: TGTGCCAGCAGCTCTTGGGACAGGGATCCCTACGAGCAGTACTTC.

The J gene is TRBJ2-7, the V gene TRBV4-1; the D is unclear. Looked up from germline, CDR1 is MGHRA and CDR2 is YSYEKL. This CDR3 comprises 18 residues. V dropped 0 bases and J dropped 2 bases, with 20 bases sitting between them. CDR3 DNA: TGCGCCAGCAGCCAAGAACCACCGCCCGGGCCCCTGCCCTACGAGCAGTACTTC. Its translation: CASSQEPPPGPLPYEQYF.

This rearrangement joins TRBV27 to TRBJ2-7; a weak D match, TRBD2 (5 bases). Between the trimmed V and J ends, which lost 2 bases and 4 bases, there was a span of 12 bases. CDR3 length equals 14 residues. Per the germline V gene, CDR1 is MNHEY and CDR2 is SMNVEV (reference sequence). As DNA, the CDR3 is TGTGCCAGCAGTTTAGGAGGACTCAGATACGAGCAGTACTTC. This codes for CASSLGGLRYEQYF.

This chain's CDR3 is CASSQNGQGAYGYTF. DNA of the CDR3: TGTGCCAGCAGCCAGAATGGACAGGGGGCCTATGGCTACACCTTC. The J gene is TRBJ1-2, the V gene TRBV3-1 (or the pseudogene TRBV3-2); 11 nucleotides align to TRBD1. Trimming removed 3 bases from V and 4 bases from J; junction bases left unmatched: 4. Germline V gene data show CDR1 as LGHDT and CDR2 as YNNKEL (reference sequence). The CDR3 runs 15 residues.

This rearrangement joins TRBV19 to TRBJ2-7, with TRBD1 matching 7 bases. The germline CDR1 and CDR2 sequences are LNHDA and SQIVND (reference sequence). This CDR3 contains 14 residues. Trimming removed 1 base from V and 4 bases from J; junction bases left unmatched: 4. Here the CDR3 reads CASSIGTGEYEQYF. The DNA of the CDR3 is TGTGCCAGTAGTATAGGGACAGGAGAGTACGAGCAGTACTTC.

This chain uses TRBV27 with TRBJ2-5; D call uncertain. The CDR3 length is 13 residues. Trimming removed 3 bases from V and 1 base from J, with 6 bases in between. Germline lookup yields CDR1 MNHEY and CDR2 SMNVEV (reference sequence). CDR3 DNA sequence: TGTGCCAGCAGTTTGCAGTTCCAAGAGACCCAGTACTTC. The encoded protein is CASSLQFQETQYF.

V usage is TRBV28 and J usage is TRBJ2-2; no clear D. V was clipped by 7 bases and J by 6 bases, with 12 bases between them. Germline values: CDR1 MDHEN, CDR2 SYDVKM. The CDR3 runs to 13 residues. In nucleotides, the CDR3 is TGTGCCAGCAAGGCTAGTTCCCCCGGGGAGCTGTTTTTT. Translation gives CASKASSPGELFF.

The CDR3 region is CASSLAGGTDTQYF. The CDR3 coding sequence is TGTGCCAGCAGCTTAGCGGGAGGCACAGATACGCAGTATTTT. The chain links TRBV7-9 to TRBJ2-3; D is possibly TRBD2 (5 bases). Between the trimmed V and J ends, which lost 0 bases and 1 base, there was a span of 5 bases. The germline CDR1 and CDR2 sequences are SEHNR and FQNEAQ (reference sequence). This CDR3 comprises 14 residues.

This sequence joins TRBV9 and TRBJ2-4; D call uncertain. Germline lookup yields CDR1 SGDLS and CDR2 YYNGEE. This CDR3 has 16 amino acids. V was trimmed by 0 bases and J by 0 bases, leaving 10 bases between them. The CDR3 sequence is CASSVGVGIAKNIQYF. The CDR3 DNA sequence: TGTGCCAGCAGCGTAGGGGTAGGCATAGCCAAAAACATTCAGTACTTC. Together with reference TRBV9 and TRBJ2-4, the CDR3 gives the full variable domain: DSGVTQTPKHLITATGQRVTLRCSPRSGDLSVYWYQQSLDQGLQFLIQYYNGEERAKGNILERFSAQQFPDLHSELNLSSLELGDSALYFCASSVGVGIAKNIQYFGAGTRLSVL.

The gene calls are TRBV6-5 and TRBJ2-7; TRBD1 is a possible D gene (7 bases). Germline V gives CDR1 MNHEY, CDR2 SVGAGI. The CDR3 covers 13 residues. V gave up 8 bases and J gave up 3 bases, with 14 bases separating them. CDR3 DNA: TGTGCCAGCGAAAGACAGGGACTCTACGAGCAGTACTTC. Protein product: CASERQGLYEQYF.

The rearrangement uses TRBV5-1 and TRBJ2-7, with TRBD1 matching 8 bases. V shed 5 bases and J 4 bases; nucleotides not matched to a gene: 17. Germline V gives CDR1 SGHRS, CDR2 YFSETQ. The CDR3 covers 17 residues. The CDR3 coding sequence is TGCGCCAGCAGTCCCCTTTGGGCAGGGGGCAATTCTTACGAGCAGTACTTC. Protein product: CASSPLWAGGNSYEQYF.

This clone appeared a few times. The J gene is TRBJ2-7, the V gene TRBV6-5; 8 bases line up with TRBD2. With 5 bases clipped from V and 6 bases from J, the junction kept 3 bases outside the gene matches. Germline V gives CDR1 MNHEY, CDR2 SVGAGI. This CDR3 spans 12 amino acids. The CDR3 loop reads CASSTSGSEQYF. The CDR3, as DNA: TGTGCCAGCAGTACTAGCGGTAGCGAGCAGTACTTC.

The CDR3 DNA is TGTGCCAGCAGCCTCGTGGTGGGAGGCCTGGAGACCCAGTACTTC. It yields the protein CASSLVVGGLETQYF. V is TRBV5-4 and J is TRBJ2-5, with D tentatively TRBD2 (6 bases). The CDR3 totals 15 residues. V was trimmed by 4 bases and J by 5 bases, leaving 18 bases between them. Germline CDR1 is SGHNT and CDR2 is YYREEE (reference sequence).

The gene calls are TRBV18 and TRBJ2-3; D may match TRBD1 or TRBD2 (5 bases each). The CDR3 covers 15 residues. Germline loops: CDR1 KGHSH, CDR2 LQKENI. Trimming pared 3 bases from V and 2 bases from J, leaving 12 bases between. As DNA, the CDR3 is TGTGCCAGCTCACCGGCGAGGGGCTCCACAGATACGCAGTATTTT. Its translation: CASSPARGSTDTQYF.

The genes are TRBV3-1 (or the pseudogene TRBV3-2) and TRBJ2-7; 7 bases map to TRBD2. Germline assignment: CDR1 LGHDT and CDR2 YNNKEL (reference sequence). This CDR3 comprises 14 residues. J gave up 0 bases and V 8 bases, and 7 bases lay outside the gene matches. This chain's CDR3 is CASATGLPSYEQYF. CDR3 coding DNA: TGTGCCAGCGCCACGGGACTACCCTCCTACGAGCAGTACTTC.

This chain links TRBV3-1 (or the pseudogene TRBV3-2) with TRBJ1-2, with a tentative D call TRBD1 (5 bases). Trimming removed 4 bases at V and 9 bases at J, with 21 bases between. Germline V gene lookup returns CDR1 LGHDT and CDR2 YNNKEL (reference sequence). This CDR3 has 15 amino acids. The CDR3 region is CASSPLRTGTSRYTF. The CDR3 nucleotides are TGTGCCAGCAGCCCCCTACGGACGGGGACTTCTCGCTACACCTTC.

The V call is TRBV15, the J call TRBJ1-2, with a possible D match to TRBD1 (5 bases). In germline, CDR1 is LNHNV, CDR2 YYDKDF (reference sequence). This CDR3 is 14 amino acids long. V dropped 1 base and J dropped 2 bases, with 8 bases sitting between them. CDR3 sequence reads: CATSRARENYGYTF. The CDR3 DNA sequence: TGTGCCACCAGCAGAGCCAGGGAGAACTATGGCTACACCTTC.

A single count supports this clone. The chain uses TRBV4-3 and TRBJ2-1, with 14 bases identical to TRBD2. This CDR3 region has 14 residues. J lost 9 bases, V lost 4 bases, and 2 bases had no gene match. Germline CDR1 and CDR2: LGHNA and YSLEER. The CDR3 sequence: CASSLGLAGVEQFF. DNA for the CDR3: TGCGCCAGCAGCCTGGGACTAGCGGGAGTTGAGCAGTTCTTC.

This chain links TRBV20-1 with TRBJ1-2; TRBD1 might be the D (6 bases). V shed 3 bases and J shed 11 bases, with 13 bases lying between them. The length of the CDR3 is 11 residues. Germline V gene sequence: CDR1 DFQATT, CDR2 SNEGSKA (reference sequence). CDR3 sequence: CSASLLGGYTF. The CDR3 bases are TGCAGTGCTAGCCTACTAGGGGGTTACACCTTC.

The chain is built from TRBV9 and TRBJ2-6; tentatively, D is TRBD1 (6 bases). Trimming removed 4 bases at V and 0 bases at J, with 20 bases between. The germline V gene encodes CDR1 SGDLS and CDR2 YYNGEE. This CDR3 spans 19 amino acids. The DNA for the CDR3 is TGTGCCAGCAGCCCCCTCCCGTGGACAGAGAGCTCTGGGGCCAACGTCCTGACTTTC. Translation: CASSPLPWTESSGANVLTF. Supplemented by reference TRBV9 and TRBJ2-6, the full variable domain reads DSGVTQTPKHLITATGQRVTLRCSPRSGDLSVYWYQQSLDQGLQFLIQYYNGEERAKGNILERFSAQQFPDLHSELNLSSLELGDSALYFCASSPLPWTESSGANVLTFGAGSRLTVL.

The chain links TRBV5-6 to TRBJ2-7, with D perhaps assigned TRBD1 or TRBD2 (5 bases each). There are 14 residues in the CDR3. V lost 0 bases and J 5 bases, leaving 12 bases between the germline ends. Per germline, CDR1 SGHDT and CDR2 YYEEEE. The CDR3 region has the DNA TGTGCCAGCAGCTTGGTTGGGACGCTAGACGAGCAGTACTTC. The encoded protein is CASSLVGTLDEQYF.